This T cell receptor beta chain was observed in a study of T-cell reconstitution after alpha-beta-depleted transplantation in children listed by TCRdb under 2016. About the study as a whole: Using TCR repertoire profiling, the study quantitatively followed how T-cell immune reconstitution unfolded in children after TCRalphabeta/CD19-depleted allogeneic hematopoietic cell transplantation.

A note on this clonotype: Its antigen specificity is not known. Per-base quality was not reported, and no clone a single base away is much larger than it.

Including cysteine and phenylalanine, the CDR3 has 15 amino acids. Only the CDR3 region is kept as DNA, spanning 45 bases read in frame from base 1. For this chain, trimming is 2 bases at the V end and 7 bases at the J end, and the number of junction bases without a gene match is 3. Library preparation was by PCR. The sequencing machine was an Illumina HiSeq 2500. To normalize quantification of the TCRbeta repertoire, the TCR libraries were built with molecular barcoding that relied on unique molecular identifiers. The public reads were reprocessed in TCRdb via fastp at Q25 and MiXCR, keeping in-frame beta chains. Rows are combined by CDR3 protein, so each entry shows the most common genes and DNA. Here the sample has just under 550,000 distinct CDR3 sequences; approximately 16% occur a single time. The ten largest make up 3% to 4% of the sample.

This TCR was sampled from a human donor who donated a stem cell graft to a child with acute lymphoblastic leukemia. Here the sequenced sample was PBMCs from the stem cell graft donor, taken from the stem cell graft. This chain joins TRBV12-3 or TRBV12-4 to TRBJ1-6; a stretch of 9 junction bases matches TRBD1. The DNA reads TGTGCCAGCAGTTTATCGGGGACAGGGAATTCACCCCTCCACTTT. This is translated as CASSLSGTGNSPLHF.